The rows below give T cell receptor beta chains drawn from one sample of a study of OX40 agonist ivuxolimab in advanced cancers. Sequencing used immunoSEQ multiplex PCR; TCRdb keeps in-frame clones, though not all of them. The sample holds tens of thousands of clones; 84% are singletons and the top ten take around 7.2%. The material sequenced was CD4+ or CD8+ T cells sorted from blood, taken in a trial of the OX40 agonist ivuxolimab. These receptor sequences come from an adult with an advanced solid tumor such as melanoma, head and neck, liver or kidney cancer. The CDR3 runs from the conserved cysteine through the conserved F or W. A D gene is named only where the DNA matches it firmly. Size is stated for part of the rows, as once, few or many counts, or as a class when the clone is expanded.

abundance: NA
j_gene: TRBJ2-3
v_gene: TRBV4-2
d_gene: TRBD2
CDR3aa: CASSPRGATDTQYF
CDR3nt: TGTGCCAGCAGCCCGCGGGGGGCCACAGATACGCAGTATTTT

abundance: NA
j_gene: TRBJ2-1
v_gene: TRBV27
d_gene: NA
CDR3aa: CASSLFGQSNEQFF
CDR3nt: TGTGCCAGCAGCCTCTTTGGACAGTCCAATGAGCAGTTCTTC

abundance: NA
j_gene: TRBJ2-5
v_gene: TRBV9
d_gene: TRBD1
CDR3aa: CASSPGQAGETQYF
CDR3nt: TGTGCCAGCAGCCCCGGACAGGCTGGGGAGACCCAGTACTTC

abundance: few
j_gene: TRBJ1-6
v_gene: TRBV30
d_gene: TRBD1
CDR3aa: CAWSVHGQGNSPLHF
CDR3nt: TGTGCCTGGAGTGTACATGGACAGGGCAATTCACCCCTCCACTTT

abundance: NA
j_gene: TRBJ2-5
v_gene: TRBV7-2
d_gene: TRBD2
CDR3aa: CASSLAGGLSEQYF
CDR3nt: TGTGCCAGCAGCTTAGCGGGAGGGCTAAGTGAGCAGTACTTC

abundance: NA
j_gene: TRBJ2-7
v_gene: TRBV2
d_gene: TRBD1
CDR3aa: CASSGGQGNEQYF
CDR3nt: TGTGCCAGCAGTGGCGGACAGGGGAACGAGCAGTACTTC

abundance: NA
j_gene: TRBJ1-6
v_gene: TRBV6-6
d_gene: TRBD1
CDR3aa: CASSRQGYNSPLHF
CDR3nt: TGTGCCAGCAGCCGACAGGGGTACAATTCACCCCTCCACTTT

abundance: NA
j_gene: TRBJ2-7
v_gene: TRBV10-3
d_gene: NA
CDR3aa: CAISDFGLPYEQYF
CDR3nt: TGTGCCATCAGTGATTTTGGGCTCCCCTACGAGCAGTACTTC

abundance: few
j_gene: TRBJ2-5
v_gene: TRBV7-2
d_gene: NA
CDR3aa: CASSLDPSGRKTQYF
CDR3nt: TGTGCCAGCAGCTTAGACCCGTCGGGACGGAAGACCCAGTACTTC

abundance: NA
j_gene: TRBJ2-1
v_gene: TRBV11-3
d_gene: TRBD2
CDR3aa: CASSLAGGDYNEQFF
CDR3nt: TGTGCCAGCAGCCTAGCGGGGGGGGACTACAATGAGCAGTTCTTC

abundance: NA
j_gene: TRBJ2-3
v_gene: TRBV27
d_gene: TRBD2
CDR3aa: CASSLLAGGADTQYF
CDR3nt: TGTGCCAGCAGTCTGCTAGCGGGAGGGGCAGATACGCAGTATTTT

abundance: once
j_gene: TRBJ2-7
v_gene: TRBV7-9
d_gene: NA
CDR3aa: CASSPGASRLVAYEQYF
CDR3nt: TGTGCCAGCAGCCCCGGGGCTAGCAGGCTCGTAGCCTACGAGCAGTACTTC

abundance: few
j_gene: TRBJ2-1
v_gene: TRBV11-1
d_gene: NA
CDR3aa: CASSFPGSAKDNEQFF
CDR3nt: TGTGCCAGCAGCTTCCCCGGGTCAGCTAAGGACAATGAGCAGTTCTTC

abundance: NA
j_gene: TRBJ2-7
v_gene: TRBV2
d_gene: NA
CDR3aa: CASRPTWSGEQYF
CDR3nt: TGTGCCAGCAGACCTACATGGTCGGGGGAGCAGTACTTC

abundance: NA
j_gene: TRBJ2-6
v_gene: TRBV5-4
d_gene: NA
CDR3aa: CASSFLLGANVLTF
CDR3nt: TGTGCCAGCAGCTTCCTCCTCGGGGCCAACGTCCTGACTTTC

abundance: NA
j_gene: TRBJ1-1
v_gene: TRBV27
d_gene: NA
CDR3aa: CASSRLSDTWGTEAFF
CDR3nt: TGTGCCAGCAGCCGGTTGAGTGACACTTGGGGCACTGAAGCTTTCTTT

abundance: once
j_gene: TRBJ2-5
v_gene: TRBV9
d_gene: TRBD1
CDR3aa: CASSQGTGLETQYF
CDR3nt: TGTGCCAGCAGCCAAGGGACAGGGTTAGAGACCCAGTACTTC

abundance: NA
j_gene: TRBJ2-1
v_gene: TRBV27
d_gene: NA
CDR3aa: CASSFRMGLRHDEQFF
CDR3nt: TGTGCCAGCAGTTTTCGAATGGGACTTCGGCACGATGAGCAGTTCTTC

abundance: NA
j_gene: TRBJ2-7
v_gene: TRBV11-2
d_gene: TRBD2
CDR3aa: CASSLHFPGGRGSSYEQYF
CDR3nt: TGTGCCAGCAGCTTACACTTCCCGGGAGGGCGAGGAAGCTCCTACGAGCAGTACTTC

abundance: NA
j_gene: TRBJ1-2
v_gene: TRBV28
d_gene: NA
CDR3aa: CASSYGRGGYTF
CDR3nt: TGTGCCAGCAGTTACGGGAGGGGAGGCTACACCTTC

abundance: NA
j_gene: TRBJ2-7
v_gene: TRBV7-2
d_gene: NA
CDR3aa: CASSSGHSHEQYF
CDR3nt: TGTGCCAGCAGCTCGGGACACAGCCACGAGCAGTACTTC

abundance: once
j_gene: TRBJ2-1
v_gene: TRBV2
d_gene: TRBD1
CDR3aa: CASSFERGQGGYNEQFF
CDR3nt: TGTGCCAGCAGCTTCGAAAGGGGACAGGGAGGGTACAATGAGCAGTTCTTC